The rows below give T cell receptor beta chains drawn from one sample of a study of control samples from healthy donors and cancer patients. The repertoire was sequenced with immunoSEQ multiplex PCR; TCRdb's copy has only in-frame clones and lacks some. Seen here are fewer than 25,000 clones, around 83% observed once, and the top ten hold under 30%. The sample taken for sequencing was PBMCs. All receptors derive from a man aged 60-69 years with head and neck cancer. Each CDR3 is given with its conserved first and last residue. A D gene is named only where the DNA matches it firmly. Expanded clones are given a class, and other clones once, few, many or no size at all.

J: TRBJ2-7
V: TRBV14
size: NA
length: 15
D: NA
CDR3: CASSQRSAGAYEQYF
DNA: TGTGCCAGCAGCCAGAGAAGCGCAGGAGCCTACGAGCAGTACTTC

J: TRBJ2-2
V: TRBV5-8
size: once
length: 15
D: TRBD2
CDR3: CASTAGGRGTGELFF
DNA: TGTGCCAGCACCGCGGGGGGCCGGGGGACCGGGGAGCTGTTTTTT

J: TRBJ1-3
V: TRBV7-2
size: NA
length: 15
D: NA
CDR3: CASSLGTGNGNTIYF
DNA: TGTGCCAGCAGCTTAGGTACAGGGAACGGAAACACCATATATTTT

J: TRBJ1-1
V: TRBV29-1
size: NA
length: 13
D: NA
CDR3: CSVARHENTEAFF
DNA: TGCAGCGTTGCGCGGCACGAGAACACTGAAGCTTTCTTT

J: TRBJ2-5
V: TRBV7-2
size: NA
length: 16
D: NA
CDR3: CASSSSLVGGGETQYF
DNA: TGTGCCAGCAGCTCTTCGTTAGTAGGGGGAGGGGAGACCCAGTACTTC

J: TRBJ1-1
V: TRBV7-2
size: NA
length: 13
D: NA
CDR3: CASSPKVEAEAFF
DNA: TGTGCCAGCAGCCCAAAGGTGGAGGCTGAAGCTTTCTTT

J: TRBJ2-7
V: TRBV9
size: NA
length: 13
D: TRBD1
CDR3: CASSADRGHEQYF
DNA: TGTGCCAGCAGCGCCGACAGGGGCCACGAGCAGTACTTC

J: TRBJ2-5
V: TRBV6-6
size: NA
length: 11
D: NA
CDR3: CASSYLETQYF
DNA: TGTGCCAGCAGTTACTTGGAGACCCAGTACTTC

J: TRBJ1-2
V: TRBV10-2
size: NA
length: 12
D: NA
CDR3: CAIDRGYYGYTF
DNA: TGCGCCATAGACCGTGGTTACTATGGCTACACCTTC

J: TRBJ1-1
V: TRBV9
size: NA
length: 14
D: NA
CDR3: CASSVQGEGTEAFF
DNA: TGTGCCAGCAGCGTACAGGGTGAGGGGACTGAAGCTTTCTTT